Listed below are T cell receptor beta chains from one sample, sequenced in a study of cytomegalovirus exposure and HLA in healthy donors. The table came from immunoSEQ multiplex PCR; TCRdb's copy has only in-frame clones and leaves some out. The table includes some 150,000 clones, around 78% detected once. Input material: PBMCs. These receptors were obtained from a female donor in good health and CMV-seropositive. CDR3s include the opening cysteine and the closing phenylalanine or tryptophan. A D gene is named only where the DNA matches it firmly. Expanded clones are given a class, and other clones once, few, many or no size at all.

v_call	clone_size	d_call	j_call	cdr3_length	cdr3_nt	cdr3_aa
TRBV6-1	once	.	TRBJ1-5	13	TGTGCCAGCAGTGCAGGGGTAGTGCAGCCCCAGCATTTT	CASSAGVVQPQHF
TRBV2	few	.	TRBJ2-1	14	TGTGCCGGCCAGAAACCCGGGAAGTACAATGAGCAGTTCTTC	CAGQKPGKYNEQFF
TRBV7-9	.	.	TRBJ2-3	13	TGTGCCAGCAGCCCGACAGAGACAGATACGCAGTATTTT	CASSPTETDTQYF
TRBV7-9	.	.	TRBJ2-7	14	TGTGCCAGCAGCCTAAGACAGGCCACCTACGAGCAGTACTTC	CASSLRQATYEQYF
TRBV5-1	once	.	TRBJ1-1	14	TGCGCCAGCAGCTCCCCGGGAGGGAACACTGAAGCTTTCTTT	CASSSPGGNTEAFF
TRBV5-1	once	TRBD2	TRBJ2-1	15	TGCGCCAGCAGCCAGGGACTAGCGGGAGTGCCTGAGCAGTTCTTC	CASSQGLAGVPEQFF
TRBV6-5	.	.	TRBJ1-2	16	TGTGCCAGCAGTTACATGGGCCCGGGGATGGGCTATGGCTACACCTTC	CASSYMGPGMGYGYTF
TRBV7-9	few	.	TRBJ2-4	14	TGTGCCAGCAGCTTGGAGGGGAGTCAAAACATTCAGTACTTC	CASSLEGSQNIQYF
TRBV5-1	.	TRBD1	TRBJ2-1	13	TGCGCCAGTGGACAGGAAAACTACAATGAGCAGTTCTTC	CASGQENYNEQFF
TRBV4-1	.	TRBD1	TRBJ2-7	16	TGCGCCAGCAGCCAACCAATGGGGGACAGCTCCTACGAGCAGTACTTC	CASSQPMGDSSYEQYF
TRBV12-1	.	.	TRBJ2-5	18	TGTGCCAGCAGCAAAAGCCGCCTAGCGGGGGAATGCCAAGAGACCCAGTACTTC	CASSKSRLAGECQETQYF
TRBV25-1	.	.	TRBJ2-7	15	TGTGCCAGCAGTCCGTCCCGGCAGGGTTCTACCGAGCAGTACTTC	CASSPSRQGSTEQYF
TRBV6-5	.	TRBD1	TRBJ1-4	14	TGTGCCAGCAGTTTCGACAGGGCTAATGAAAAACTGTTTTTT	CASSFDRANEKLFF
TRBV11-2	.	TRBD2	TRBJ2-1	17	TGTGCCAGCAGCTTCGGCGCGGCGGGGGGGGGATACAATGAGCAGTTCTTC	CASSFGAAGGGYNEQFF
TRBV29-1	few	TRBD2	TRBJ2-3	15	TGCAGCGTTGTGAGACTAGCGGCTGGCACAGATACGCAGTATTTT	CSVVRLAAGTDTQYF
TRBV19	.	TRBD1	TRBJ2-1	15	TGTGCCAGTAGTGGCGACAGGGGGCCAAACAATGAGCAGTTCTTC	CASSGDRGPNNEQFF
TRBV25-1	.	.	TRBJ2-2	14	TGTGCCAGCGTAGGGGCCCCATCCCCCGGGGAGCTGTTTTTT	CASVGAPSPGELFF
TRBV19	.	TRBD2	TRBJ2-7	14	TGTGCCAGTAGTCGGACTAGCGCGAGCTACGAGCAGTACTTC	CASSRTSASYEQYF
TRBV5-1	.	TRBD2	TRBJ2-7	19	TGCGCCAGCAGCTTGGTAATGGGACTAGCGGGAGGGCCGGTGGGAGAGCAGTACTTC	CASSLVMGLAGGPVGEQYF
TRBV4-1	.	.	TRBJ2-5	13	TGCGCCAGCAGCCAAGCATGGGAGGAGACCCAGTACTTC	CASSQAWEETQYF
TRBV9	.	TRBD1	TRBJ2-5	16	TGTGCCAGCAGCGTAGCCGGGACAGCGCCTCAAGAGACCCAGTACTTC	CASSVAGTAPQETQYF
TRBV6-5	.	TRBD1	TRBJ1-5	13	TGTGCCAGCAGTTACTTACAGGGGCAGCCCCAGCATTTT	CASSYLQGQPQHF
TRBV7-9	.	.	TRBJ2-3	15	TGTGCCAGCAGCTTAGTTGGCGGATCGGCAGATACGCAGTATTTT	CASSLVGGSADTQYF
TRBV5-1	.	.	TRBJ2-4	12	TGCGCCAGCAGCTTCTGGGCGGGCATTCAGTACTTC	CASSFWAGIQYF
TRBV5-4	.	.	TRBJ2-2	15	TGTGCCAGCAGCTTGGGCGGGATAAACACCGGGGAGCTGTTTTTT	CASSLGGINTGELFF
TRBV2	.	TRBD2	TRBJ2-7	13	TGTGCCAGCGACGGACTAGCGGGAGGCGAGCAGTACTTC	CASDGLAGGEQYF
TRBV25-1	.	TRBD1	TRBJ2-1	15	TGTGCCAGCAGTGAACCGGGACAGGGGGCAGATGAGCAGTTCTTC	CASSEPGQGADEQFF
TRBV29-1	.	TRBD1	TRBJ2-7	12	TGCAGTGCCGGGACAGGCACCTACGAGCAGTACTTC	CSAGTGTYEQYF
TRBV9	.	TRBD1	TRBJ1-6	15	TGTGCCAGCAGCGCCCGGACAGGGAATAATTCACCCCTCCACTTT	CASSARTGNNSPLHF
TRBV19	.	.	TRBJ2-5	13	TGTGCCAGTAGTATGGTGGCAGAAGAGACCCAGTACTTC	CASSMVAEETQYF
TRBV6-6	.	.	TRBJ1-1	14	TGTGCCAGCAGTTACTCTTTGGCGGGATTGGGGGCTTTCTTT	CASSYSLAGLGAFF
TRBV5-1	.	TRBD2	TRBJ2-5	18	TGCGCCAGCAGCTCGGCTAGCGGGGGTTGGGTGGGACAAGAGACCCAGTACTTC	CASSSASGGWVGQETQYF
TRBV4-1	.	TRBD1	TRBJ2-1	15	TGCGCCAGCAGCGTTAACAGGGGAACCTACAATGAGCAGTTCTTC	CASSVNRGTYNEQFF
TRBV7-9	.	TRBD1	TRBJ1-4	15	TGTGCCAGCAGCTTAGGTGGGACAGGGGGTGAAAAACTGTTTTTT	CASSLGGTGGEKLFF
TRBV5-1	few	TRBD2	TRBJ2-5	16	TGCGCCAGCAGCTTGGGTCGGCTAGCGGACGGGGAGACCCAGTACTTC	CASSLGRLADGETQYF
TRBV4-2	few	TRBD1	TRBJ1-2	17	TGTGCCAGCAGCCAATTGAACGCAGGGGGCCCTAACTATGGCTACACCTTC	CASSQLNAGGPNYGYTF
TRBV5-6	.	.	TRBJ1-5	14	TGTGCCAGCAGCTCGAGGGAAAGCAATCAGCCCCAGCATTTT	CASSSRESNQPQHF
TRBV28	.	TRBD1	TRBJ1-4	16	TGTGCCAGCAGTTTAGGGGACAGGGTAACTAATGAAAAACTGTTTTTT	CASSLGDRVTNEKLFF
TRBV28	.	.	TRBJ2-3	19	TGTGCCAGCAGGATCTCCAGGGGGGTAGGGGGTGAGTCGGAAGATACGCAGTATTTT	CASRISRGVGGESEDTQYF
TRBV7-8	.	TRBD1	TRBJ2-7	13	TGTGCCAGCAGCTTAGGGCAGGGGGACGAGCAGTACTTC	CASSLGQGDEQYF
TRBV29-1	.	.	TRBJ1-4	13	TGCAGCGTTGTAGTGAATTTAGAAGAAAAACTGTTTTTT	CSVVVNLEEKLFF
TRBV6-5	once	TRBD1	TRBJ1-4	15	TGTGCCAGCAGCCCACGACAGGGCTATAATGAAAAACTGTTTTTT	CASSPRQGYNEKLFF